This T cell receptor (beta chain) was obtained from a study of cytomegalovirus exposure and HLA in healthy donors. As concerns this clone: The antigen is unknown.

CDR3 size: 16 residues. With V trimmed by 5 bases and J by 5 bases, 12 bases remained unmatched. The V gene's germline CDR1 is MNHEY and CDR2 SMNVEV (reference sequence). The primer mix had 60 Vbeta and 13 Jbeta primers. Profiling relied on immunoSEQ multiplex PCR, and the TCRdb table lists in-frame clones only, not all of them. The sample yields hundreds of thousands of clones, around 89% seen once. Study conclusions and caveats: Among TCR beta chains, those listed as cytomegalovirus-associated numbered some 160.

The chain recombines TRBV27 with TRBJ1-2, with 9 bases matching TRBD1. This sequence originates from a woman aged 18-29 years in good health and CMV-seronegative. Input material: PBMCs. This CDR3 reads CASSASIGTGMYGYTF. DNA of the CDR3: TGTGCCAGCAGTGCAAGCATCGGGACAGGGATGTATGGCTACACCTTC.